This TCR beta chain emerged from a study of blood T cell repertoires in COVID-19. Study-wide context: Acute and convalescent COVID-19 samples came from the United States, Italy and Spain. Sample material is recorded as cDNA or gDNA derived from T cells, B-cell-depleted T cells, or PBMCs.

The CDR3 has 15 residues. Looked up from germline, CDR1 is MNHEY and CDR2 is SVGAGI. Germline trimming cut 2 bases from V and 1 base from J; bases unmatched to any gene: 2. Repertoires were generated with immunoSEQ multiplex PCR, while TCRdb's copy carries only in-frame clones and drops some. The data hold about 470,000 clones, with around 90% observed a single time. Recovered participants had two consecutive negative NP/OP PCR tests, healthcare professional clearance, or symptom resolution. The chain has TRBV6-5 and TRBJ2-3, with TRBD2 identical over 8 bases. The receptor's source is a woman under 30 who had recovered from COVID-19. The sample taken for sequencing was PBMCs or T cells enriched from blood (not recorded which). CDR3 in DNA: TGTGCCAGCAGTTACGCGGGGGGTCGCACAGATACGCAGTATTTT. It yields the protein CASSYAGGRTDTQYF.